This T cell receptor beta chain came from a study of T cell responses to AZD1222 COVID-19 vaccine. The table came from immunoSEQ multiplex PCR; TCRdb's copy has only in-frame clones and leaves some out. The sample lists about 130,000 clones; 86% were seen once. The V end lost 7 bases, the J end lost 15 bases, and 19 bases lay between the germline ends. The CDR3 covers 12 residues. The sequence derives from an adult in good health. Specimen: peripheral blood, collected on day 0 of AZD1222 vaccination. The chain carries TRBV12-3 or TRBV12-4 and TRBJ2-1, with D perhaps matching TRBD1 or TRBD2 (5 bases each). The CDR3, as DNA: TGTGCCAGCATCTTAAACCGGGACGCGATGTTCTTC. Protein: CASILNRDAMFF.